This T cell receptor (beta chain) is drawn from a study of follicular helper T cells after annual influenza vaccination. Trimming removed 7 bases from V and 9 bases from J; junction bases left unmatched: 6. Per the germline V gene, CDR1 is DFQATT and CDR2 is SNEGSKA (reference sequence). CDR3 size: 11 residues. Documented time point: 2015-2016 season, pre-vaccination. The method was immunoSEQ multiplex PCR; TCRdb's version includes in-frame clones alone and lacks a portion of them. The sample records about 2,300 clones, 80% to 90% being singletons. This material consisted of CXCR5- memory CD4+ T cells sorted from blood, taken on the day of influenza vaccination. The V call is TRBV20-1, the J call TRBJ2-1; 7 bases are a match to TRBD1. This clonotype was obtained from an adult who received the influenza vaccine. The CDR3 region has the DNA TGCAGTGGAACAGGGGTTGGTGAGCAGTTCTTC. It codes for CSGTGVGEQFF.